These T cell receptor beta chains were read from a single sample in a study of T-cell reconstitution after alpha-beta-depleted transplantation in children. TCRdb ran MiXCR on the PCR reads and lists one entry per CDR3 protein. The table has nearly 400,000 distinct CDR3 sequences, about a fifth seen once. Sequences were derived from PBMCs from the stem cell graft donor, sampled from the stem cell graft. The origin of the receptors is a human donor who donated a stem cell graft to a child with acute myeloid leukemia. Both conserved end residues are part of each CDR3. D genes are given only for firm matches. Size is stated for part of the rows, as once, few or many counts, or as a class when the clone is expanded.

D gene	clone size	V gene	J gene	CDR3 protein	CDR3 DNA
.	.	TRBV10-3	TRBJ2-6	CAIPPCKANVLTF	TGTGCCATCCCCCCCTGTAAGGCCAACGTCCTGACTTTC
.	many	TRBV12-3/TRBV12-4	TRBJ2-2	CASRGDTGYGELFF	TGTGCCAGCAGAGGGGACACCGGTTACGGGGAGCTGTTTTTT
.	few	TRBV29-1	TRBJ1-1	CSLGGGVGAFF	TGCAGCCTTGGTGGCGGAGTGGGAGCTTTCTTT
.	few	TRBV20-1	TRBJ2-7	CSARPLRVLGYEQYF	TGCAGTGCTAGACCCTTAAGAGTTCTAGGATACGAGCAGTACTTC
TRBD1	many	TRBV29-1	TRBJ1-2	CSVGDRAQGYTF	TGCAGCGTGGGAGACAGGGCTCAAGGCTACACCTTC
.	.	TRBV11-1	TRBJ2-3	CASSSQPSTDTQYF	TGTGCCAGCAGCTCCCAACCTAGCACAGATACGCAGTATTTT
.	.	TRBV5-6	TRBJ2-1	CASSPPPGGVGNEQFF	TGTGCCAGCAGCCCTCCGCCAGGGGGGGTAGGTAATGAGCAGTTCTTC
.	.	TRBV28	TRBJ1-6	CASSGSNNSPLHF	TGTGCCAGCAGTGGGAGTAATAATTCACCCCTCCACTTT
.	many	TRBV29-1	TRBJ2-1	CSVAGPLVEQFF	TGCAGCGTTGCAGGGCCGCTCGTTGAGCAGTTCTTC
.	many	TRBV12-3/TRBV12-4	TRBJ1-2	CASSLALGTSYGYTF	TGTGCCAGCAGTTTAGCGCTGGGCACAAGCTATGGCTACACCTTC
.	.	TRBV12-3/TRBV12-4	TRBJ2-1	CASIPNPYTSYNEQFF	TGTGCCAGCATTCCGAATCCTTACACCTCCTACAATGAGCAGTTCTTC
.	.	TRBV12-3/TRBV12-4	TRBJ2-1	CASSFRGTHSYNEQFF	TGTGCCAGCAGTTTTAGGGGGACCCACTCCTACAATGAGCAGTTCTTC
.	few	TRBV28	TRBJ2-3	CASSWGRGTDTQYF	TGTGCCAGCAGTTGGGGACGGGGCACAGATACGCAGTATTTT
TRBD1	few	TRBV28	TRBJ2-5	CASSDRGTEQETQYF	TGTGCCAGCAGTGATAGGGGGACAGAACAAGAGACCCAGTACTTC
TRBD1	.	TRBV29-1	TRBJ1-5	CSVGSTGDSNQPQHF	TGCAGCGTTGGGTCTACAGGGGATAGCAATCAGCCCCAGCATTTT
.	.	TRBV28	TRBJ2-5	CASRPTGAVQETQYF	TGTGCCAGCAGACCCACCGGGGCAGTACAAGAGACCCAGTACTTC
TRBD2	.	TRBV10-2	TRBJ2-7	CASSARGERGINEQYF	TGCGCCAGCAGTGCCCGAGGCGAGCGGGGTATCAACGAGCAGTACTTC
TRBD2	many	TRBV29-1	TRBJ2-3	CSGARLAGTTDTQYF	TGCAGCGGGGCGCGACTAGCGGGAACCACAGATACGCAGTATTTT
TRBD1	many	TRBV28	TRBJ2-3	CASSLGQGHTDTQYF	TGTGCCAGCAGTTTGGGACAGGGGCACACAGATACGCAGTATTTT
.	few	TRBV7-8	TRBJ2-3	CASSPGEEDTQYF	TGTGCCAGCAGCCCCGGGGAGGAAGATACGCAGTATTTT
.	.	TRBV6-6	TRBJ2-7	CASSYKPEQYF	TGTGCCAGCAGTTATAAACCCGAGCAGTACTTC
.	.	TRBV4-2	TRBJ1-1	CASSQDLGQANTEAFF	TGTGCCAGCAGCCAAGATCTGGGGCAGGCGAACACTGAAGCTTTCTTT
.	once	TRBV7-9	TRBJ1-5	CASSSNEYYSNQPQHF	TGTGCCAGCAGCTCGAACGAGTATTATAGCAATCAGCCCCAGCATTTT
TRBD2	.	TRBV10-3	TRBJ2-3	CAISDRTSGRINTQYF	TGTGCCATCAGTGACCGGACTAGCGGGAGGATAAATACGCAGTATTTT
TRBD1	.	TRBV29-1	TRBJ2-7	CSVETLGTGRPYEQYF	TGCAGCGTTGAGACCCTAGGGACAGGGCGACCCTACGAGCAGTACTTC
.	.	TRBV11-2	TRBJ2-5	CASSHPETQYF	TGTGCCAGCAGCCACCCAGAGACCCAGTACTTC
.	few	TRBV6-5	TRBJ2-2	CASWRGPGELFF	TGTGCCAGCTGGCGTGGCCCCGGGGAGCTGTTTTTT
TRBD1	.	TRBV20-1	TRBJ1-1	CSASRQGLGTEAFF	TGCAGTGCTAGTAGACAGGGGTTGGGCACTGAAGCTTTCTTT
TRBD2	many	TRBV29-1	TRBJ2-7	CSVGTSEYEQYF	TGCAGCGTTGGGACTAGTGAGTACGAGCAGTACTTC
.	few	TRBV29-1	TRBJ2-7	CSVLMGDSYEQYF	TGCAGCGTCCTGATGGGGGACTCCTACGAGCAGTACTTC
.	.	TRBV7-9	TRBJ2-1	CASSPTSPHEQFF	TGTGCCAGCAGCCCCACTAGTCCCCATGAGCAGTTCTTC
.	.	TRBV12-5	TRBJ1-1	CASELRVNTEAFF	TGTGCTAGTGAATTACGGGTGAACACTGAAGCTTTCTTT
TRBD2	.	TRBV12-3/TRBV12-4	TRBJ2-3	CASSLGLAGLPDTQYF	TGTGCCAGCAGTTTGGGACTAGCGGGATTGCCAGATACGCAGTATTTT
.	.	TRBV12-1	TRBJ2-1	CASGILPTSPSYNEQFF	TGTGCCAGCGGTATCCTCCCCACTAGCCCCTCCTACAATGAGCAGTTCTTC
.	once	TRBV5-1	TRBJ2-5	CASSGTGRDIQETQYF	TGCGCCAGCAGCGGGACGGGACGAGACATTCAGGAGACCCAGTACTTC
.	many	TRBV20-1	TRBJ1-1	CSARYGGVRKTEAFF	TGCAGTGCTAGATACGGGGGGGTAAGAAAAACTGAAGCTTTCTTT
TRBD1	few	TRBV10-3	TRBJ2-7	CAIRRDSSYEQYF	TGTGCCATAAGACGGGACAGCTCCTACGAGCAGTACTTC
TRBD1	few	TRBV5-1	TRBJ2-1	CASTFTGGSEQFF	TGCGCCAGCACCTTTACAGGGGGCAGTGAGCAGTTCTTC
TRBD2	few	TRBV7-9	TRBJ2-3	CASSPTSGSLDTQYF	TGTGCCAGCAGCCCGACTAGCGGGAGCTTAGATACGCAGTATTTT
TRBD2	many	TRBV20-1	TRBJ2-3	CSARALLAGTLDTQYF	TGCAGTGCTAGAGCATTGCTAGCGGGAACCTTGGATACGCAGTATTTT
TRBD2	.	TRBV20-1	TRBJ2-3	CSAPRTSPPQYF	TGCAGTGCCCCTAGGACTAGCCCCCCGCAGTATTTT
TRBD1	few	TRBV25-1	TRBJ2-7	CASSPGTESSYEQYF	TGTGCCAGCAGCCCAGGGACAGAGAGCTCCTACGAGCAGTACTTC
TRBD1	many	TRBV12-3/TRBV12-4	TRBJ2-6	CASSSETGGNSGANVLTF	TGTGCCAGCAGTTCGGAGACAGGGGGGAACTCTGGGGCCAACGTCCTGACTTTC
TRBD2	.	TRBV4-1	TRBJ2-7	CASSQLPGTTYEQYF	TGCGCCAGCAGCCAACTCCCCGGGACTACCTACGAGCAGTACTTC
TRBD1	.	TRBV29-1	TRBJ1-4	CSVGSGTGATNEKLFF	TGCAGCGTTGGATCGGGGACAGGTGCAACTAATGAAAAACTGTTTTTT
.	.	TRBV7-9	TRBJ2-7	CASALGFHEQYF	TGTGCCAGCGCCCTAGGGTTCCACGAGCAGTACTTC
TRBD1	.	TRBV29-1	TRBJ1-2	CSVEPRQGNYGYTF	TGCAGCGTTGAGCCCCGACAGGGGAACTATGGCTACACCTTC
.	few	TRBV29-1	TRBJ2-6	CSVAPDTSGANVLTF	TGCAGCGTTGCTCCAGACACTTCTGGGGCCAACGTCCTGACTTTC
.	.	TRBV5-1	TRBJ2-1	CASSLGGGRANEQFF	TGCGCCAGCAGCTTGGGTGGCGGGCGGGCCAATGAGCAGTTCTTC
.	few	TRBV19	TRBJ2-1	CASSIPGFFFNEQFF	TGTGCCAGTAGTATTCCGGGGTTCTTTTTCAATGAGCAGTTCTTC
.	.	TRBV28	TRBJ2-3	CASSLGWSGTDTQYF	TGTGCCAGCAGTTTAGGGTGGAGTGGGACAGATACGCAGTATTTT
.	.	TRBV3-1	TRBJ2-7	CASSSGAYEQYF	TGTGCCAGCAGCTCGGGTGCCTACGAGCAGTACTTC
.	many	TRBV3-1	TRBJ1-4	CASSLRERGDELFF	TGTGCCAGCAGCCTCAGGGAGAGGGGCGACGAACTGTTTTTT
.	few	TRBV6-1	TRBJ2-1	CASRPSAVRNEQFF	TGTGCCAGCAGACCTTCAGCGGTTCGGAATGAGCAGTTCTTC